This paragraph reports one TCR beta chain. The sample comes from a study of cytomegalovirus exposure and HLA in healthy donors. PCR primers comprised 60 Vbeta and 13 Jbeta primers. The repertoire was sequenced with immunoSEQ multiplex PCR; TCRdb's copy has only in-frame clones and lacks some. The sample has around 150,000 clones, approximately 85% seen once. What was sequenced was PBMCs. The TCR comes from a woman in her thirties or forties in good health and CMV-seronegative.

DNA for the CDR3: TGTGCCAGTAGTCCTGACAGGGGCGCCTTTTATGGCTACACCTTC. Amino acid sequence: CASSPDRGAFYGYTF. V usage is TRBV19 and J usage is TRBJ1-2, with 8 positions matching TRBD1. The length of the CDR3 is 15 residues. The V gene's germline CDR1 is LNHDA and CDR2 SQIVND (reference sequence). V gave up 5 bases and J gave up 5 bases; unmatched junction bases: 10.